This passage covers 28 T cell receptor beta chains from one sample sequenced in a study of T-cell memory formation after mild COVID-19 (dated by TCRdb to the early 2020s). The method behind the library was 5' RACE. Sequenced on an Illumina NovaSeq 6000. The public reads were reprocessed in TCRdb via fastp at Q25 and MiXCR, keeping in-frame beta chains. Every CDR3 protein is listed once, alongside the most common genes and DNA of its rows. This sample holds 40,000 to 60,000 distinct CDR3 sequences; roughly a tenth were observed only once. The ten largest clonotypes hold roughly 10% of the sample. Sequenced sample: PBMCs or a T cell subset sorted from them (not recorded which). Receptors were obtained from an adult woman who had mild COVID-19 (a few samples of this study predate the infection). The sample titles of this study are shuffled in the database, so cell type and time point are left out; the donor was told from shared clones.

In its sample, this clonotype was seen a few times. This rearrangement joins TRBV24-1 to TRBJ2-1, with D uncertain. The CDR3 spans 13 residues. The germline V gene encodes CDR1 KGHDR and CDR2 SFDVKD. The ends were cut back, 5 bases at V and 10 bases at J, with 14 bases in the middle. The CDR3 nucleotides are TGTGCCACCAGTGGGTCTGCGGTGAGGGAGCAGTTCTTC. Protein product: CATSGSAVREQFF.

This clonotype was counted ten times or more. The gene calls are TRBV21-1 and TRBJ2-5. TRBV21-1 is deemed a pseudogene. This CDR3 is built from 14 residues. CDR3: CASSKSVRLKTQYF. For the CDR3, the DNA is TGTGCCAGCAGCAAATCGGTCAGGCTGAAGACCCAGTACTTC.

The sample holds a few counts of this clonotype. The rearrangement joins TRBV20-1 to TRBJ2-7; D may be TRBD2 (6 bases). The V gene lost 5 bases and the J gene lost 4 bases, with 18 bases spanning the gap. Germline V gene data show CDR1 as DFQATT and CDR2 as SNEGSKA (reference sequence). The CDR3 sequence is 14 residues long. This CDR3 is CSAVKPGLVYEQYF. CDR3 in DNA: TGCAGTGCTGTCAAACCGGGACTCGTTTACGAGCAGTACTTC.

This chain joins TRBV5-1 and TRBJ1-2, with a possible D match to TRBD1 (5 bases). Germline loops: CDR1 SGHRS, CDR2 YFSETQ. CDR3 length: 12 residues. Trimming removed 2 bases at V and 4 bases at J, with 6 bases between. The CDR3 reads CASSFDSYGYTF. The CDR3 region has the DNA TGCGCCAGCAGCTTCGACAGCTATGGCTACACCTTC.

In DNA, the CDR3 is TGTGCCAGCAGTTCCCCAGGGGGCTTGAGTCAGCCCCAGCATTTT. Translated: CASSSPGGLSQPQHF. The chain employs TRBV28 and TRBJ1-5; 8 positions match TRBD1. Germline lookup yields CDR1 MDHEN and CDR2 SYDVKM. This CDR3 has 15 residues. V dropped 4 bases and J dropped 6; count of bases not matched to a gene: 8. The variable domain in full, with the rest retrieved from reference TRBV28 and TRBJ1-5, is DVKVTQSSRYLVKRTGEKVFLECVQDMDHENMFWYRQDPGLGLRLIYFSYDVKMKEKGDIPEGYSVSREKKERFSLILESASTNQTSMYLCASSSPGGLSQPQHFGDGTRLSIL.

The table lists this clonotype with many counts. Here the CDR3 DNA reads TGTGCCAGCAGTGGACTAGCGGGCAGCTCCTACAATGAGCAGTTCTTC. This translates into CASSGLAGSSYNEQFF. This chain joins TRBV12-3 or TRBV12-4 and TRBJ2-1; 11 bases agree with TRBD2. V was pared by 5 bases and J by 0 bases, with 3 bases of the junction left unmatched. This CDR3 region has 16 residues.

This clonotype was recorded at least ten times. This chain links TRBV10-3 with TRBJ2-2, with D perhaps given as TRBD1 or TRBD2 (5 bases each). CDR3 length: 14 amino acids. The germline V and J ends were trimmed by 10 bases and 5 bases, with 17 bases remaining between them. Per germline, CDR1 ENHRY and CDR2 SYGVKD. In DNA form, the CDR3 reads TGTGCCACGTTGGGACCCCCTGGGACCGGGGAGCTGTTTTTT. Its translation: CATLGPPGTGELFF.

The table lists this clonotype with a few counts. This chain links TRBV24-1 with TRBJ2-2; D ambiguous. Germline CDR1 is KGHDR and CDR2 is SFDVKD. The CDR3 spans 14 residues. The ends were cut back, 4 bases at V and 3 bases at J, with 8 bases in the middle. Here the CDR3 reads CATSEPIDTGELFF. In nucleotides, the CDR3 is TGTGCCACCAGTGAACCTATTGACACCGGGGAGCTGTTTTTT.

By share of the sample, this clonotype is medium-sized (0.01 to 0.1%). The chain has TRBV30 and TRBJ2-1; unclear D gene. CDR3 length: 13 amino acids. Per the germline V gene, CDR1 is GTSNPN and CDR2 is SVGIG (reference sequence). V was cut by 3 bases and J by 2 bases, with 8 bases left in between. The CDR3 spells CAWRKAAYNEQFF. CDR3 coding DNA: TGTGCCTGGAGGAAAGCCGCCTACAATGAGCAGTTCTTC.

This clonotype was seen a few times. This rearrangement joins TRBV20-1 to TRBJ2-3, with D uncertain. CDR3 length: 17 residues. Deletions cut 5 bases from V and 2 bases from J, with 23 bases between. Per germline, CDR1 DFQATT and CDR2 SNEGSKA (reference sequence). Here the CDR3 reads CSALVPLVGKITDTQYF. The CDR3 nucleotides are TGCAGTGCTCTTGTCCCCTTGGTAGGAAAAATCACAGATACGCAGTATTTT.

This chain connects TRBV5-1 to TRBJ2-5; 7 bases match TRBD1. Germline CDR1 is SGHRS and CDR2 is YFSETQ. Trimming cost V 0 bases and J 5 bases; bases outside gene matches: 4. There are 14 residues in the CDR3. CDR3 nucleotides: TGCGCCAGCAGCTTGGGTTACAGGGGTGAGACCCAGTACTTC. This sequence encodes CASSLGYRGETQYF.

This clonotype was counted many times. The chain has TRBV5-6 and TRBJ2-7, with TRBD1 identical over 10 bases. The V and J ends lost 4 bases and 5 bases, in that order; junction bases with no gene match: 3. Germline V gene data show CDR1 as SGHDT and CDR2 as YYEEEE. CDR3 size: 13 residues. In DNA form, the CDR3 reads TGTGCCAGCAGCCGACAGGGGGCCCACGAGCAGTACTTC. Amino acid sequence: CASSRQGAHEQYF.

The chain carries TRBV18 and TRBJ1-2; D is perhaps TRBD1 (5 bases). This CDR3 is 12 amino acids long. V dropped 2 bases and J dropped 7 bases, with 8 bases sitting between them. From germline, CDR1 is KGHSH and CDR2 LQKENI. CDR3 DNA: TGTGCCAGCTCACCAGCGGGACCTGGCTACACCTTC. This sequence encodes CASSPAGPGYTF.

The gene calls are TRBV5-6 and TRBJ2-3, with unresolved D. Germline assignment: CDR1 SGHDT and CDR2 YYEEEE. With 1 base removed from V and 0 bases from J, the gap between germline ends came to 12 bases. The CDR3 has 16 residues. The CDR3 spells CASSLYRITSTDTQYF. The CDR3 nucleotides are TGTGCCAGCAGCTTGTATAGAATTACTAGCACAGATACGCAGTATTTT.

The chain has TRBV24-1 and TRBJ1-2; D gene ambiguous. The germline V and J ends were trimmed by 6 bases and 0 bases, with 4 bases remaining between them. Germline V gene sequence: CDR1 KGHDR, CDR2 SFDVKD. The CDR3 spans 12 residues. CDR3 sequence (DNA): TGTGCCACCAGTCACTCTAACTATGGCTACACCTTC. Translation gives CATSHSNYGYTF.

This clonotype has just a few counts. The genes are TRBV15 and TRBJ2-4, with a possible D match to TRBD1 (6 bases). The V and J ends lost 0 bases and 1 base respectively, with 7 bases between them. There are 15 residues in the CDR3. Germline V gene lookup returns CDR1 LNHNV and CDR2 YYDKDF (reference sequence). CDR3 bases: TGTGCCACCAGCAGAGATCAGGGGGCCAAAAACATTCAGTACTTC. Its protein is CATSRDQGAKNIQYF.

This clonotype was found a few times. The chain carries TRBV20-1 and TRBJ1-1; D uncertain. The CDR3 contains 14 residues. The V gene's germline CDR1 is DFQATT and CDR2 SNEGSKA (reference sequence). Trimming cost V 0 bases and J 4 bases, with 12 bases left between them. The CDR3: CSARDQGRGTEAFF. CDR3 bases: TGCAGTGCTAGAGATCAAGGCCGGGGCACTGAAGCTTTCTTT.

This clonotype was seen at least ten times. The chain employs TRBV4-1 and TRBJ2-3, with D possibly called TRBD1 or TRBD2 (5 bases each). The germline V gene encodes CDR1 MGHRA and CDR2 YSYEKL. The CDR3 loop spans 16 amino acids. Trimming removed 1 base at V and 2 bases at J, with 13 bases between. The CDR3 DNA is TGCGCCAGCAGCCAAGTTGCGGCAGGGACCACAGATACGCAGTATTTT. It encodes CASSQVAAGTTDTQYF.

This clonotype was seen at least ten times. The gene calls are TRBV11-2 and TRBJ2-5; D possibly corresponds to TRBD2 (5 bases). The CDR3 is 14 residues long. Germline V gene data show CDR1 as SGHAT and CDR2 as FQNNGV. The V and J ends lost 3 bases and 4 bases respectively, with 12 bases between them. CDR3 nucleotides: TGTGCCAGCAGCTTTTTCACGGGGTCAGAGACCCAGTACTTC. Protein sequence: CASSFFTGSETQYF.

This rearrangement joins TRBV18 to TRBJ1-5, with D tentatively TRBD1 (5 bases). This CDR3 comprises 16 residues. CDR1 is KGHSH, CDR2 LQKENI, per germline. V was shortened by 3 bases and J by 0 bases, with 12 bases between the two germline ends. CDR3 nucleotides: TGTGCCAGCTCACCCGGGACGGATTATAGCAATCAGCCCCAGCATTTT. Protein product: CASSPGTDYSNQPQHF.

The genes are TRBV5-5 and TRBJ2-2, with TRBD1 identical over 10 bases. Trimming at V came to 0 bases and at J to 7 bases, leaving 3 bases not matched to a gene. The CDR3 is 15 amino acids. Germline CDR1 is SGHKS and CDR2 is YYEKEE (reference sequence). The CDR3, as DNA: TGTGCCAGCAGCTTGGGGACAGGGGGTAACGGGGAGCTGTTTTTT. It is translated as CASSLGTGGNGELFF.

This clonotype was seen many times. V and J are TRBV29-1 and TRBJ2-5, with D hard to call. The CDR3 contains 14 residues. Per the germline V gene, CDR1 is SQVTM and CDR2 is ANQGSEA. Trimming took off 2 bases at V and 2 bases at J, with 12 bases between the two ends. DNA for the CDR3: TGCAGCGTTGAAAAGCGTAACTTACAAGAGACCCAGTACTTC. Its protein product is CSVEKRNLQETQYF.

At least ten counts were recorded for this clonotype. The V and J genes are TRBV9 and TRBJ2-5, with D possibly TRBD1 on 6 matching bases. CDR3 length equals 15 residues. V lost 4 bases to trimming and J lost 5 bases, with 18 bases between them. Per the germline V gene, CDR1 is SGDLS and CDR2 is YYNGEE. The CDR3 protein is CASSPGVGRIETQYF. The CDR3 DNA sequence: TGTGCCAGCAGCCCAGGGGTTGGCAGGATCGAGACCCAGTACTTC.

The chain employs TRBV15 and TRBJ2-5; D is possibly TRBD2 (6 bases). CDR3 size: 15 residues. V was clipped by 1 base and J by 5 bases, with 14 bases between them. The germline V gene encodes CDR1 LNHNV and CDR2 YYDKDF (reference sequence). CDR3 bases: TGTGCCACCAGCAGAGCACTAGTTCGGGGGGAGACCCAGTACTTC. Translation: CATSRALVRGETQYF.

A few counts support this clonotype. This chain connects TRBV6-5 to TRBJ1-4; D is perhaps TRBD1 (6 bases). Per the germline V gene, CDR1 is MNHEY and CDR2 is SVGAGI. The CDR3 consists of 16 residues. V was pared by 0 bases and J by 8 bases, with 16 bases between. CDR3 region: CASSYSAGTTGEKLFF. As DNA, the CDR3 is TGTGCCAGCAGTTACTCGGCCGGGACAACGGGCGAAAAACTGTTTTTT.

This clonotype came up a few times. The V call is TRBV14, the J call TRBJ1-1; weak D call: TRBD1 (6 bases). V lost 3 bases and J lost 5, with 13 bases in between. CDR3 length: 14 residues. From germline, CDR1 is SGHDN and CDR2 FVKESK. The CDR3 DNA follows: TGTGCCAGCAGCCATACAGGGTTCGGGACTGAAGCTTTCTTT. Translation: CASSHTGFGTEAFF.

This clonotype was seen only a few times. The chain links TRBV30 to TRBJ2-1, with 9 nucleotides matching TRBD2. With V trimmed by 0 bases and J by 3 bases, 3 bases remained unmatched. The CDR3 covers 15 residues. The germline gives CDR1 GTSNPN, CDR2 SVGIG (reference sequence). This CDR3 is CAWSVISGSYNEQFF. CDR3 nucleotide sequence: TGTGCCTGGAGTGTTATTAGCGGGAGCTACAATGAGCAGTTCTTC.

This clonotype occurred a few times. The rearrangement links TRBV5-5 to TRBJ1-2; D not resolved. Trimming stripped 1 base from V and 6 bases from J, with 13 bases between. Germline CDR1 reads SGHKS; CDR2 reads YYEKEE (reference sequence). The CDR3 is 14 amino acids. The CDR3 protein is CASSLWGEVDGYTF. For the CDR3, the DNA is TGTGCCAGCAGCTTGTGGGGAGAGGTGGATGGCTACACCTTC.